This entry is about one T cell receptor beta chain. The V gene's germline CDR1 is SQVTM and CDR2 ANQGSEA. V lost 4 bases and J lost 2, with 11 bases in between. The length of the CDR3 is 14 residues. This sample was taken from a study of CD8+ T cells in alopecia areata. Study background: People stayed on tofacitinib for 6 to 18 months, then stopped the drug for 6 months.

cDNA reverse transcribed from extracted RNA served as the sequencing template. The table came from immunoSEQ multiplex PCR; TCRdb's copy has only in-frame clones and leaves some out. The data show roughly 250,000 clones, less than 80% seen once. Isolation of CD4+ and CD8+ T cells from PBMCs was achieved by sorting. The rearrangement uses TRBV29-1 and TRBJ2-2, with D possibly matching TRBD2 (7 bases). The input for sequencing was CD4+ T cells sorted from blood, taken at week 0. This receptor was identified in a human donor with alopecia areata. The CDR3 is CSVARGLNTGELFF. CDR3 nucleotides: TGCAGCGTTGCGCGGGGGCTCAACACCGGGGAGCTGTTTTTT.